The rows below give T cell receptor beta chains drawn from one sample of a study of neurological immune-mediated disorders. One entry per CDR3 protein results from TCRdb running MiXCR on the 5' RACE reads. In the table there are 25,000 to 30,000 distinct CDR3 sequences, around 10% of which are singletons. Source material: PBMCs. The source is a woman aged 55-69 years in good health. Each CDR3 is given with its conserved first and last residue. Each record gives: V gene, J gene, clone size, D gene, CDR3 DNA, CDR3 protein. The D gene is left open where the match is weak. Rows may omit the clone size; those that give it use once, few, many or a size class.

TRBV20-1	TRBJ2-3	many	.	TGCAGTGCTACTAGCGCCTCTAGCACAGATACGCAGTATTTT	CSATSASSTDTQYF
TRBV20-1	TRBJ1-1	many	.	TGCAGTGCTTCGACAGATCACACTGAAGCTTTCTTT	CSASTDHTEAFF
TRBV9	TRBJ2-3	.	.	TGTGCCAGCAGCGTAGGAGACAGCAAAGGTGCAGATACGCAGTATTTT	CASSVGDSKGADTQYF
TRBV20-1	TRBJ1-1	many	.	TGCAGTGCTAGAGGGAAGGGCGGGAGCACTGAAGCTTTCTTT	CSARGKGGSTEAFF
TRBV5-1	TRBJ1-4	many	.	TGCGCCAGCAGCTTGGCGTCCGGCGACCGACCTATTTTT	CASSLASGDRPIF
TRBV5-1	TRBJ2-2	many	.	TGCGCCAGCAGCTTGGGAGTGGACAGGAACACCGGGGAGCTGTTTTTT	CASSLGVDRNTGELFF
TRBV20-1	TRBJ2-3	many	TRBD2	TGCAGTGCCGGCGAGCTTACGGGAGGGCGGGGGGGCACAGATACGCAGTATTTT	CSAGELTGGRGGTDTQYF
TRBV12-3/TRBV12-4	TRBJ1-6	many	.	TGTGCCAGCAGTTTGGGACCGGGACTCCTGTCGAGCTCCTATAATTCACCCCTCCACTTT	CASSLGPGLLSSSYNSPLHF
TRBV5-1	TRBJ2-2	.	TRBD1	TGCGCCAGCAGTCACCTGACAGGGGCCGGGGAGCTGTTTTTT	CASSHLTGAGELFF
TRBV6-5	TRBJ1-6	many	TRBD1	TGTGCCAGCAGATATAAACAGGGGTTTAATAATTCACCCCTCCACTTT	CASRYKQGFNNSPLHF
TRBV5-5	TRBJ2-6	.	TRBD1	TGTGCCAGCAGCAGAATGACAGGGTTAGACTCTGGGGCCAACGTCCTGACTTTC	CASSRMTGLDSGANVLTF
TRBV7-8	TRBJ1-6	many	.	TGTGCCAGCAGCGTGCAGGGGAGGTCCTATAATTCACCCCTCCACTTT	CASSVQGRSYNSPLHF
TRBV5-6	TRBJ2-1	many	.	TGTGCCAGCAGCTTGGTCGGGGCCTACAATGAGCAGTTCTTC	CASSLVGAYNEQFF
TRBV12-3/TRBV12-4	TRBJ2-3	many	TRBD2	TGTGCCAGCAGTTCCGGGACTAGCGGGCCCGCAGATACGCAGTATTTT	CASSSGTSGPADTQYF
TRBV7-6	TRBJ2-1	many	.	TGTGCCAGCAGCTCCCCGTCCAATGAGCAGTTCTTC	CASSSPSNEQFF
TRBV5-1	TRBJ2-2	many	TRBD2	TGCGCCAGCAGCTTGGGACTAGCGGGGGCCGGGGAGCTGTTTTTT	CASSLGLAGAGELFF
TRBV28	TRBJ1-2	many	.	TGTGCCAGCAGTGCCGGCGTCTCGAATGGCTACACCTTC	CASSAGVSNGYTF
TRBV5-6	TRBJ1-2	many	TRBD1	TGTGCCAGCAGCTGGGGACAGGGGAACTATGGCTACACCTTC	CASSWGQGNYGYTF
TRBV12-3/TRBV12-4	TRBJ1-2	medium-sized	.	TGTGCCAGCAGTTTAGGACAGGTCTATGGCTACACCTTC	CASSLGQVYGYTF
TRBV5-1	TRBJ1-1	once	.	TGCGCCAGCAGCTTCGACGGAGGGAACACTGAAGCTTTCTTT	CASSFDGGNTEAFF
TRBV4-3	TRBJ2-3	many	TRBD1	TGCGCCAGCAGCGGAACAGGGGGCAATTTCGGAGATACGCAGTATTTT	CASSGTGGNFGDTQYF
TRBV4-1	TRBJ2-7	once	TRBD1	TGCGCCAGCAGCAGGACAGGAGACTACGAGCAGTACTTC	CASSRTGDYEQYF
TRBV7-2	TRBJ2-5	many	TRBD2	TGTGCCAGCAGCTTAGCGAAGACTAGCAGGCGAGAGACCCAGTACTTC	CASSLAKTSRRETQYF
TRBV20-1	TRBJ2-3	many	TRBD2	TGCAGTGCTAGACTAGCGGGAAACACAGATACGCAGTATTTT	CSARLAGNTDTQYF
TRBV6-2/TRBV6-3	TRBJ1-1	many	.	TGTGCCAGCACCTCGACCATGAACACTGAAGCTTTCTTT	CASTSTMNTEAFF
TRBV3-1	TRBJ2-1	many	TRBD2	TGTGCCAGCAGCCACCTAGCGGGGGGTCCCAGGGAGCAGTTCTTC	CASSHLAGGPREQFF
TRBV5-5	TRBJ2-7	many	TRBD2	TGTGCCAGCAGCTTGTGGGGGGGGGTTGACTACGAGCAGTACTTC	CASSLWGGVDYEQYF
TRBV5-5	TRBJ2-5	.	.	TGTGCCAGCGGCTTGGGCCTAAGCGGGTGGCAAGAGACCCAGTACTTC	CASGLGLSGWQETQYF